This T cell receptor (beta chain) emerged from a study of T cell repertoires in cytomegalovirus infection. Overall study context: An indication of both CMV infection and matching HLA type came from public TCR beta signatures. Findings and caveats of the study: HLA-C-restricted CMV-specific TCR beta clonotypes were dominant in the ex vivo response. CMV carriers having the relevant HLA were flagged by cumulative public TCR beta family frequency.

MiXCR was run by TCRdb on the reads, yielding one entry per CDR3 protein. Of about 400,000 distinct CDR3 sequences listed, 18% are singletons. This clonotype was found many times. Its target is unknown. V lost 6 bases and J lost 5, with 11 bases in between. The germline V gene encodes CDR1 SGHVS and CDR2 FNYEAQ. The CDR3 is 13 residues long. This TCR derives from a human donor in good health (CMV status not recorded). Some clones in this sample may be carry-over from other donors' samples. Material for sequencing was PBMCs. The gene calls are TRBV7-6 and TRBJ2-1; D call uncertain. The CDR3 nucleotides are TGTGCCAGCAGTTCCGGACGGAACAATGAGCAGTTCTTC. As protein: CASSSGRNNEQFF.